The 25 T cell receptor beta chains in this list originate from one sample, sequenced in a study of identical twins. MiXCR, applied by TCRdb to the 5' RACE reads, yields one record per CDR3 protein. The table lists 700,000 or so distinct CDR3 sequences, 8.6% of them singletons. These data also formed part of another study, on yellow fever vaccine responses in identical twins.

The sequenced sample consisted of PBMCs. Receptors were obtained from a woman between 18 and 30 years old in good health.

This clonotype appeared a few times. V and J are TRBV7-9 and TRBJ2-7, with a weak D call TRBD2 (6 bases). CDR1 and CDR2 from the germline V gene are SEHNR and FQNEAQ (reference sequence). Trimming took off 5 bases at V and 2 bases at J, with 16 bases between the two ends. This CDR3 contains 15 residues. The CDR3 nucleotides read TGTGCCAGCAGCCAACCCGGGACTGCTACCTACGAGCAGTACTTC. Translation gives CASSQPGTATYEQYF.

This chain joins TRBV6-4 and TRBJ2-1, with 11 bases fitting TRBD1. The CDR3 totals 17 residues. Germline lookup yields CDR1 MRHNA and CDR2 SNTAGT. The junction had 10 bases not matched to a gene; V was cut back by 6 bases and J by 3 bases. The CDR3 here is CASSPGQGATFYNEQFF. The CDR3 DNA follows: TGTGCCAGCAGCCCAGGACAGGGGGCGACTTTCTACAATGAGCAGTTCTTC.

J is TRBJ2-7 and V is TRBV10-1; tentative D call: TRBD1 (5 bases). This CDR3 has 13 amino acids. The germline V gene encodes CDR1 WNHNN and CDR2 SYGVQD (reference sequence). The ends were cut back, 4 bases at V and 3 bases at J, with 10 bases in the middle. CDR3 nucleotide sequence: TGCGCCAGCAGTGGTTCAGGGTTCTACGAGCAGTACTTC. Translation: CASSGSGFYEQYF.

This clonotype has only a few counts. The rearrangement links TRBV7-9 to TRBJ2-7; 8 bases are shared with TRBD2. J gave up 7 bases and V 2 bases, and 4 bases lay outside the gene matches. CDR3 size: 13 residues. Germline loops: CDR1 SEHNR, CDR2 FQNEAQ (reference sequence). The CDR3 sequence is CASSLRSGVEQYF. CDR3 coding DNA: TGTGCCAGCAGCTTACGTAGCGGGGTAGAGCAGTACTTC.

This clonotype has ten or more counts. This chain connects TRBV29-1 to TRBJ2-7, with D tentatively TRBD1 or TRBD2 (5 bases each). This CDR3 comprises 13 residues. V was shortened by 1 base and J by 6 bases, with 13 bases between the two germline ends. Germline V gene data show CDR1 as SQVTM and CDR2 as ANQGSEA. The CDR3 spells CSVEVGVGSEQYF. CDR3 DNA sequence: TGCAGCGTTGAAGTGGGGGTAGGGAGCGAGCAGTACTTC.

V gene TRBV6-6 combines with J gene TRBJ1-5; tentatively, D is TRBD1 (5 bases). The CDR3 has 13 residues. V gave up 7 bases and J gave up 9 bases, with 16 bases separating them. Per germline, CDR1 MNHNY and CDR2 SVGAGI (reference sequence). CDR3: CASNIIRDLPQHF. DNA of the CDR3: TGTGCCAGCAATATCATCCGGGACCTGCCCCAGCATTTT.

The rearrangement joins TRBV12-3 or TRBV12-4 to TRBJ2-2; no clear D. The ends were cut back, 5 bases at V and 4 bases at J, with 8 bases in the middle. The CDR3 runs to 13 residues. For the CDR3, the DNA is TGTGCCAGCAGTCCAGCGATCACCGGGGAGCTGTTTTTT. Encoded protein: CASSPAITGELFF.

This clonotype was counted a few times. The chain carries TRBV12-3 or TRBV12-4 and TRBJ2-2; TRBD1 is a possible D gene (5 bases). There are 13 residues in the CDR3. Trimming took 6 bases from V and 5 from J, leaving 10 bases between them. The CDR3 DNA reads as TGTGCCAGCAGGCTATCAGGGACCGGGGAGCTGTTTTTT. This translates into CASRLSGTGELFF.

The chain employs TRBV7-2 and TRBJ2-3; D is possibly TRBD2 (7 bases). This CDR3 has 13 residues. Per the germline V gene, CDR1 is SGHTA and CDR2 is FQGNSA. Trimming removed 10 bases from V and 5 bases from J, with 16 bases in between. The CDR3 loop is CATRGGEVDTQYF. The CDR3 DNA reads TGTGCCACTCGAGGGGGGGAGGTAGATACGCAGTATTTT.

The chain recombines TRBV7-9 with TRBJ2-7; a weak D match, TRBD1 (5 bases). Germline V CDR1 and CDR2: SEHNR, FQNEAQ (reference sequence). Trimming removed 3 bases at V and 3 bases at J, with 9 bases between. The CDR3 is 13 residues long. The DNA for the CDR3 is TGTGCCAGCAGCTTTCCAGGGATCTACGAGCAGTACTTC. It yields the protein CASSFPGIYEQYF.

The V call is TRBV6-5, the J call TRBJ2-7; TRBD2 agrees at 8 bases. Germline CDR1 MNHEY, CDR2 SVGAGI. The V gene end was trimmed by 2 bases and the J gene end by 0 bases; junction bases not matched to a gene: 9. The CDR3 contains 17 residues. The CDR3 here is CASSYTGGGFASYEQYF. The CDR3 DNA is TGTGCCAGCAGTTACACGGGAGGGGGGTTCGCCTCCTACGAGCAGTACTTC.

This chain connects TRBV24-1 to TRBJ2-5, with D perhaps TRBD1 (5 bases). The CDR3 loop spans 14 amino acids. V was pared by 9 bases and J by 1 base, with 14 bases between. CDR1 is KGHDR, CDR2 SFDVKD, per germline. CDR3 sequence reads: CATHNPGPQETQYF. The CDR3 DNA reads TGTGCCACCCACAACCCAGGGCCCCAAGAGACCCAGTACTTC.

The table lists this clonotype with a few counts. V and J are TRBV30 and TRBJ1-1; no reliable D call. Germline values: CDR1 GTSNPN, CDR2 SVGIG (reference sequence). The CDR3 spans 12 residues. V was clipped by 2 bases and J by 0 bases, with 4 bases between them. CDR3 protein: CAWSPLNTEAFF. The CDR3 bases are TGTGCCTGGAGTCCACTGAACACTGAAGCTTTCTTT.

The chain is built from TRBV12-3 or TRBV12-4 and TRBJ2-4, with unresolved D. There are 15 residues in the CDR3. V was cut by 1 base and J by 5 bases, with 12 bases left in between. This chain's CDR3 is CASSLEGRAENIQYF. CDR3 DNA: TGTGCCAGCAGTTTAGAGGGTAGGGCCGAAAACATTCAGTACTTC.

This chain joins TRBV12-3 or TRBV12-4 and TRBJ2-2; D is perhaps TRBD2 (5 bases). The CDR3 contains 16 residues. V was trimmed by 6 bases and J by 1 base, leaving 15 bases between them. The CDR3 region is CASSTKAGMNTGELFF. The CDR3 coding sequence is TGTGCCAGCAGCACTAAGGCGGGCATGAACACCGGGGAGCTGTTTTTT.

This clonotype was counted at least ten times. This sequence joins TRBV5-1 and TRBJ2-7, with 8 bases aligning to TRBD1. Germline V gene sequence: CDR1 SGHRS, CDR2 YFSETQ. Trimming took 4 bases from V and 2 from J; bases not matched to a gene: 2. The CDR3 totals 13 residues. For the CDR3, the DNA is TGCGCCAGCAGCCTGGACAGGGCCTACGAGCAGTACTTC. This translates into CASSLDRAYEQYF. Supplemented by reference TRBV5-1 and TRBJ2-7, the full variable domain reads KAGVTQTPRYLIKTRGQQVTLSCSPISGHRSVSWYQQTPGQGLQFLFEYFSETQRNKGNFPGRFSGRQFSNSRSEMNVSTLELGDSALYLCASSLDRAYEQYFGPGTRLTVT.

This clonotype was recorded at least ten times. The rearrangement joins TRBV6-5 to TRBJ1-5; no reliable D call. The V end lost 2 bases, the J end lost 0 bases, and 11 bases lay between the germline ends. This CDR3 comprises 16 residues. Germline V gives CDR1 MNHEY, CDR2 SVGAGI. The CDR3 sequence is CASSYDGRTSNQPQHF. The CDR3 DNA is TGTGCCAGCAGTTACGACGGGCGGACTAGCAATCAGCCCCAGCATTTT.

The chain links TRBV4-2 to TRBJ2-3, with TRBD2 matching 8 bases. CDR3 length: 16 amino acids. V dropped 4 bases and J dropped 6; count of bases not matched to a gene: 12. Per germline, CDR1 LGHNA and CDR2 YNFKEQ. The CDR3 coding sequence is TGTGCCAGCAGCCGCCTTAGCGGGATGCAGTCGGATACGCAGTATTTT. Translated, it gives CASSRLSGMQSDTQYF.

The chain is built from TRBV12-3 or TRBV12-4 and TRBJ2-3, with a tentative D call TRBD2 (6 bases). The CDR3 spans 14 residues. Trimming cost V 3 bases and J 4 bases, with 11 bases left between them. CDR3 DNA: TGTGCCAGCAGTTTTAGGAGGGCGGCAGATACGCAGTATTTT. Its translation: CASSFRRAADTQYF.

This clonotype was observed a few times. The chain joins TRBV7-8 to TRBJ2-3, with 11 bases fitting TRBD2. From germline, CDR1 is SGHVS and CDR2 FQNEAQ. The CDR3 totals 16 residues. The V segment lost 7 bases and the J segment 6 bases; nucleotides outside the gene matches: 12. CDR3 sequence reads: CASTIELAGGADTQYF. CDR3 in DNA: TGTGCCAGCACCATCGAGCTAGCGGGAGGTGCGGATACGCAGTATTTT.

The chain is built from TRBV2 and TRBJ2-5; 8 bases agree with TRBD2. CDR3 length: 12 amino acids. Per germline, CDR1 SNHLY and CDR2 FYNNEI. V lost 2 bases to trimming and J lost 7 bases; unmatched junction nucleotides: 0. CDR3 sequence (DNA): TGTGCCAGCAGTGAAACTAGCGGGACCCAGTACTTC. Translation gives CASSETSGTQYF. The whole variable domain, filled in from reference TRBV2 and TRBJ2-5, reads EPEVTQTPSHQVTQMGQEVILRCVPISNHLYFYWYRQILGQKVEFLVSFYNNEISEKSEIFDDQFSVERPDGSNFTLKIRSTKLEDSAMYFCASSETSGTQYFGPGTRLLVL.

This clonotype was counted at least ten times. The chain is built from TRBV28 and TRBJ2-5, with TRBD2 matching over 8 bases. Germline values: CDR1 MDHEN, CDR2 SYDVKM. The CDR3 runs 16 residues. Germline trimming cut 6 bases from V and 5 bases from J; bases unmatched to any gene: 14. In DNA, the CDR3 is TGTGCCAGCAGGACAGTTAAGGCGGGAGGAGCCGAGACCCAGTACTTC. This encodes CASRTVKAGGAETQYF.

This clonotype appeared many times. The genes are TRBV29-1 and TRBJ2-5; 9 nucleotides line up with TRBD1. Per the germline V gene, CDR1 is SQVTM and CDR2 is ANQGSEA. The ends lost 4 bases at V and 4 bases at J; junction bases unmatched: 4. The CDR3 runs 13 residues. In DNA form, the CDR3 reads TGCAGCGTTGTGGGGACAGGGAGAGAGACCCAGTACTTC. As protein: CSVVGTGRETQYF.

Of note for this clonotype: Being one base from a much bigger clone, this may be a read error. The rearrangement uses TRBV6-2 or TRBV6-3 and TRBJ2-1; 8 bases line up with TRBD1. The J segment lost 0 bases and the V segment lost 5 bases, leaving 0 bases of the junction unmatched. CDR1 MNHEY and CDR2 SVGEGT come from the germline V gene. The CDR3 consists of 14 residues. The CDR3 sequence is CASSTGGSYNEQFF. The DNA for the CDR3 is TGTGCCAGCAGTACAGGGGGCTCCTACAATGAGCAGTTCTTC.

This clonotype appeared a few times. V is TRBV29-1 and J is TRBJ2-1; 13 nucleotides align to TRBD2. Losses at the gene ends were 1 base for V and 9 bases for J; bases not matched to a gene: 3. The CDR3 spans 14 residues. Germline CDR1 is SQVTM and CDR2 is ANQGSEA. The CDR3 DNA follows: TGCAGCGTTGAAGGACTAGCGGGAGGTGTTGAGCAGTTCTTC. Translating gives CSVEGLAGGVEQFF.